This is a list of T cell receptor beta chains from one sample in a study of T cell responses to AZD1222 COVID-19 vaccine. Assay used: immunoSEQ multiplex PCR; TCRdb lists only in-frame clones, some missing. The data contain about 130,000 clones, just under 95% of them singletons. The source was peripheral blood, collected 28 days after the second AZD1222 dose. The receptor set was obtained from an adult who received the AZD1222 COVID-19 vaccine. The CDR3 runs from the conserved cysteine through the conserved F or W. A D gene is named only where the DNA matches it firmly. Size is stated for part of the rows, as once, few or many counts, or as a class when the clone is expanded.

NA,TRBJ2-1,14,TRBV7-2,NA,TGTGCCAGCAGCTTAAACCGTGCTGGCAATGAGCAGTTCTTC,CASSLNRAGNEQFF
NA,TRBJ2-1,16,TRBV7-2,NA,TGTGCCAGCAGCTTATTTACTACCCACTCCTACAATGAGCAGTTCTTC,CASSLFTTHSYNEQFF
NA,TRBJ2-7,16,TRBV2,NA,TGTGCCAGCAGTGAACGGCGCCAAGACAGCCTAGGCGAGCAGTACTTC,CASSERRQDSLGEQYF
NA,TRBJ2-5,16,TRBV11-2,NA,TGTGCCAGCAGCTTATTCCAGGGTGGGCCCCAAGAGACCCAGTACTTC,CASSLFQGGPQETQYF
TRBD1,TRBJ2-2,15,TRBV11-3,NA,TGTGCCAGCAGCTTACGGGACAGGGGTACCGGGGAGCTGTTTTTT,CASSLRDRGTGELFF
NA,TRBJ2-3,11,TRBV7-9,NA,TGTGCCAGCAGCATGGCAGATACGCAGTATTTT,CASSMADTQYF
NA,TRBJ1-1,17,TRBV10-1,NA,TGCGCCAGCAGTGAGTCGATCATCGCCCAATCGAACACTGAAGCTTTCTTT,CASSESIIAQSNTEAFF
NA,TRBJ2-7,11,TRBV28,NA,TGTGCCAGCAGTTTATCCCGAGCGCAGTACTTC,CASSLSRAQYF
NA,TRBJ1-2,14,TRBV6-1,once,TGTGCCAGCAGCCCATACAGGGTTGCCTATGGCTACACCTTC,CASSPYRVAYGYTF
NA,TRBJ2-7,13,TRBV27,NA,TGTGCCAGCAGTCCCTCCGGGGCCTACGAGCAGTACTTC,CASSPSGAYEQYF
NA,TRBJ1-3,15,TRBV11-2,NA,TGTGCCAGCAGCTTACTCGGGTTCTCTGGAAACACCATATATTTT,CASSLLGFSGNTIYF
NA,TRBJ1-1,12,TRBV6-5,NA,TGTGCCAGCAGCGCAAGGGGGACTGAAGCTTTCTTT,CASSARGTEAFF
NA,TRBJ2-1,12,TRBV29-1,NA,TGCAGCGTTGCCCGGAGTGACAATGAGCAGTTCTTC,CSVARSDNEQFF
NA,TRBJ2-7,12,TRBV20-1,NA,TGCAGTGCTAGTAGGGGAGACTACGAGCAGTACTTC,CSASRGDYEQYF
NA,TRBJ1-2,13,TRBV2,NA,TGTGCCAGCAGTGAATCGACAGTATATGGCTACACCTTC,CASSESTVYGYTF
TRBD2,TRBJ2-7,14,TRBV5-1,NA,TGCGCCAGCAGCTTCAGCGGGGGGGCCTACGAGCAGTACTTC,CASSFSGGAYEQYF
NA,TRBJ1-1,15,TRBV12-2,NA,TGTGCAAGTCGCTCTCCCTACAGGGTGAACACTGAAGCTTTCTTT,CASRSPYRVNTEAFF
NA,TRBJ1-1,12,TRBV5-6,NA,TGTGCCAGCAGCTCGAGCCCAGCAGAAGCTTTCTTT,CASSSSPAEAFF
TRBD1,TRBJ1-1,16,TRBV10-3,NA,TGTGCCATCAGTGGGGGACAGGAGGCCCCGAACACTGAAGCTTTCTTT,CAISGGQEAPNTEAFF
TRBD1,TRBJ1-6,14,TRBV5-1,once,TGCGCCAGCAGCTTGGGACAGGGGAGTTCACCCCTCCACTTT,CASSLGQGSSPLHF
NA,TRBJ2-3,14,TRBV2,NA,TGTGCCAGCAGTGAAGACTTGGGGCCAGATACGCAGTATTTT,CASSEDLGPDTQYF
NA,TRBJ2-1,16,TRBV15,NA,TGTGCCACCAGCAGAGCCTCGGGGCGCTCCTACAATGAGCAGTTCTTC,CATSRASGRSYNEQFF
TRBD1,TRBJ1-3,17,TRBV7-9,NA,TGTGCCAGCAGCTTAGGGACAGGGGGCGCGTCTGGAAACACCATATATTTT,CASSLGTGGASGNTIYF
TRBD1,TRBJ1-1,15,TRBV29-1,NA,TGCAGCGTTGCTGAGAGGGGACAGGGTGGAAATAAAGCTTTCTTT,CSVAERGQGGNKAFF
TRBD1,TRBJ1-1,17,TRBV28,NA,TGTGCCAGCAGTTATGGGACAGGACTTCTAGCTAACACTGAAGCTTTCTTT,CASSYGTGLLANTEAFF
TRBD1,TRBJ1-3,16,TRBV5-1,NA,TGCGCCAGCAGCTTGAACCAAGCGACAGGGGGAAACACCATATATTTT,CASSLNQATGGNTIYF
NA,TRBJ2-5,16,TRBV2,NA,TGTGCCAGCAGTCCCCGTCTCCCAGGGGCCGGAGGGACCCAGTACTTC,CASSPRLPGAGGTQYF
NA,TRBJ1-1,15,TRBV18,NA,TGTGCCAGCTCACCTCCCGGGACTCCCAACACTGAAGCTTTCTTT,CASSPPGTPNTEAFF
NA,TRBJ1-2,13,TRBV19,NA,TGTGCCAGTAGTATTGCAGTTAACTATGGCTACACCTTC,CASSIAVNYGYTF
NA,TRBJ1-4,14,TRBV19,NA,TGTGCCAGTAACAATGGGATGGACCCAGAAAAACTGTTTTTT,CASNNGMDPEKLFF
TRBD2,TRBJ2-5,14,TRBV11-3,NA,TGTGCCAGCAGCCCAGGACTAGCGCAAGAGACCCAGTACTTC,CASSPGLAQETQYF
NA,TRBJ1-1,11,TRBV2,NA,TGTGCCAGCAGTTTCGTTCTACCGGCTTTCTTT,CASSFVLPAFF
NA,TRBJ1-2,18,TRBV28,NA,TGTGCCAGCAGTTTATACGCCCCTACGGGCGGGCAATACTATGGCTACACCTTC,CASSLYAPTGGQYYGYTF
NA,TRBJ1-1,13,TRBV2,NA,TGTGCCAGCACTACAGGGAGGGTCGCTGAAGCTTTCTTT,CASTTGRVAEAFF
NA,TRBJ1-1,14,TRBV27,NA,TGTGCCAGCAGTTTGAAGGCAGGGGTCACTGAAGCTTTCTTT,CASSLKAGVTEAFF
TRBD2,TRBJ2-2,18,TRBV4-3,once,TGCGCCAGCAGCCAAGAAATGTTCGGGGGGGCTTTAACCGGGGAGCTGTTTTTT,CASSQEMFGGALTGELFF
NA,TRBJ1-4,16,TRBV6-1,NA,TGTGCCAGCAGTGAACCAACAGGGTCAACTAATGAAAAACTGTTTTTT,CASSEPTGSTNEKLFF
NA,TRBJ2-7,15,TRBV29-1,NA,TGCAGCGTTGTTCAGCCGCTGGGGGGATCCTACGAGCAGTACTTC,CSVVQPLGGSYEQYF
TRBD1,TRBJ1-2,16,TRBV4-1,once,TGCGCCAGCAGCCAGCTACCGGGACAGGGGCAGAGAGGCTACACCTTC,CASSQLPGQGQRGYTF
NA,TRBJ1-2,12,TRBV19,once,TGTGCCAGTATAACGGGGGGGAATGGCTACACCTTC,CASITGGNGYTF
TRBD1,TRBJ1-2,15,TRBV10-3,NA,TGTGCCATCAGTGAGCCGGACAGGGGTTCCTATGGCTACACCTTC,CAISEPDRGSYGYTF
NA,TRBJ1-4,13,TRBV4-1,NA,TGCGCCAGCACGTACCGGACTAATGAAAAACTGTTTTTT,CASTYRTNEKLFF
NA,TRBJ1-5,14,TRBV10-3,NA,TGTGCCATCAGTATGGACAGTCGGGATCAGCCCCAGCATTTT,CAISMDSRDQPQHF
NA,TRBJ1-2,16,TRBV5-8,NA,TGTGCCAGCAGCTTGGGTTGGGACGGACTCCACTATGGCTACACCTTC,CASSLGWDGLHYGYTF
TRBD2,TRBJ2-2,16,TRBV5-1,NA,TGCGCCAGCAGCTTGGTTAGCGGGGTGATAACCGGGGAGCTGTTTTTT,CASSLVSGVITGELFF
NA,TRBJ1-6,12,TRBV7-8,NA,TGTGCCAGCAGCCCACCCGGTTCACCCCTCCACTTT,CASSPPGSPLHF
NA,TRBJ2-2,17,TRBV21-1,NA,TGTGCCAGCAGCAATGCGAATGAGACAGGGGACACCGGGGAGCTGTTTTTT,CASSNANETGDTGELFF
NA,TRBJ2-7,14,TRBV27,NA,TGTGCCAGCAGTTTTGGAGGAGCTTCCTACGAGCAGTACTTC,CASSFGGASYEQYF
NA,TRBJ1-4,15,TRBV7-9,NA,TGTGCCAGCAGCTTAGAGGGCAGACTCAGCGAAAAACTGTTTTTT,CASSLEGRLSEKLFF
TRBD2,TRBJ2-3,16,TRBV11-3,NA,TGTGCCAGCAGCTTTAGGGCGGGGGGAATCACAGATACGCAGTATTTT,CASSFRAGGITDTQYF
NA,TRBJ1-4,16,TRBV4-1,NA,TGCGCCAGCAGCCCCGTCGGGGGGGAAACTAATGAAAAACTGTTTTTT,CASSPVGGETNEKLFF